The 15 T cell receptor beta chains presented below share a single source sample, sequenced in a study of OX40 agonist ivuxolimab in advanced cancers. Clones were read by immunoSEQ multiplex PCR, and TCRdb kept only the in-frame ones, dropping some. The sample includes roughly 65,000 clones, over 80% seen only once; the top ten take approximately 10%. The sequences come from CD4+ or CD8+ T cells sorted from blood, collected in a trial of the OX40 agonist ivuxolimab. The source of these receptors is an adult with an advanced solid tumor such as melanoma, head and neck, liver or kidney cancer.

CDR3 loop: CASSLSAPFGGGRDTEAFF. The CDR3 DNA follows: TGTGCCAGCAGTTTATCGGCCCCTTTTGGTGGAGGGAGGGACACTGAAGCTTTCTTT. V is TRBV27 and J is TRBJ1-1; D unclear. The germline V gene has CDR1 MNHEY and CDR2 SMNVEV (reference sequence). The CDR3 consists of 19 residues. V shed 0 bases and J shed 3 bases, with 23 bases lying between them.

This clone appeared once. The chain carries TRBV4-3 and TRBJ2-3; 10 nucleotides align to TRBD2. Trimming cost V 6 bases and J 2 bases; bases outside gene matches: 14. Looked up from germline, CDR1 is LGHNA and CDR2 is YSLEER. The CDR3 has 18 residues. The CDR3 here is CASSLGPSTSGNTDTQYF. The CDR3 DNA follows: TGCGCCAGCAGTCTGGGCCCGTCCACTAGCGGGAACACAGATACGCAGTATTTT.

The chain uses TRBV6-4 and TRBJ1-6; perhaps TRBD1 as D (6 bases). Germline loops: CDR1 MRHNA, CDR2 SNTAGT. The CDR3 has 14 residues. Between the trimmed V and J ends, which lost 4 bases and 7 bases, there was a span of 11 bases. CDR3 residues: CASSVGGSNSPLHF. The DNA for the CDR3 is TGTGCCAGCAGTGTGGGGGGCTCGAATTCACCCCTCCACTTT.

The V and J genes are TRBV7-3 and TRBJ2-1, with D hard to call. The CDR3 loop spans 14 amino acids. With 5 bases removed from V and 5 bases from J, the gap between germline ends came to 13 bases. The germline gives CDR1 SGHTA, CDR2 FQGTGA. The CDR3 DNA follows: TGTGCCAGCAGCCCCCTGGGCCAGAACAATGAGCAGTTCTTC. This translates into CASSPLGQNNEQFF.

There are a few counts of this clone. V and J are TRBV7-7 and TRBJ2-3, with 12 bases aligning to TRBD2. Germline assignment: CDR1 SSHAT and CDR2 FNYEAQ (reference sequence). V shed 1 base and J 3 bases; nucleotides not matched to a gene: 5. The CDR3 is made up of 17 amino acids. CDR3 sequence reads: CASSLDLGLAGTDTQYF. Here the CDR3 DNA reads TGTGCCAGCAGCTTAGACTTAGGACTAGCGGGGACAGATACGCAGTATTTT.

The sample holds a few counts of this clone. CDR3 in DNA: TGTGCCAGCAGCCAGCTACAGGGCTACTATGGCTACACCTTC. Its protein product is CASSQLQGYYGYTF. The chain has TRBV7-9 and TRBJ1-2, with D possibly being TRBD1 (6 bases). Trimming left V 5 bases short and J 3 bases short, with 13 bases between. Germline CDR1 is SEHNR and CDR2 is FQNEAQ (reference sequence). The CDR3 covers 14 residues.

This chain connects TRBV6-4 to TRBJ2-3, with D tentatively TRBD2 (5 bases). The germline V and J ends were trimmed by 6 bases and 5 bases, with 18 bases remaining between them. This CDR3 spans 15 amino acids. CDR1 MRHNA and CDR2 SNTAGT come from the germline V gene. The chain's CDR3 is CASRLSGGGVDTQYF. CDR3 coding DNA: TGTGCCAGCAGATTGAGCGGAGGAGGTGTAGATACGCAGTATTTT.

This chain joins TRBV5-1 and TRBJ2-3; TRBD1 or TRBD2 may be the D gene (6 bases each). The CDR3 totals 15 residues. V lost 1 base and J lost 3, with 12 bases in between. The germline CDR1 and CDR2 sequences are SGHRS and YFSETQ. CDR3 in amino acids: CASSLWGAGTDTQYF. The CDR3 DNA reads as TGCGCCAGCAGCTTGTGGGGGGCTGGTACAGATACGCAGTATTTT.

This CDR3 is CASSLAGTGLSGYTF. The DNA of the CDR3 is TGTGCCAGCAGCTTGGCCGGGACAGGGCTAAGTGGCTACACCTTC. The chain has TRBV5-5 and TRBJ1-2; 9 nucleotides align to TRBD1. Trimming removed 0 bases from V and 7 bases from J; junction bases left unmatched: 7. This CDR3 contains 15 residues. Germline V CDR1 and CDR2: SGHKS, YYEKEE (reference sequence). The whole variable domain, filled in from reference TRBV5-5 and TRBJ1-2, reads DAGVTQSPTHLIKTRGQQVTLRCSPISGHKSVSWYQQVLGQGPQFIFQYYEKEERGRGNFPDRFSARQFPNYSSELNVNALLLGDSALYLCASSLAGTGLSGYTFGSGTRLTVV.

The V and J genes are TRBV2 and TRBJ2-7, with D uncertain. The CDR3 contains 15 residues. The germline CDR1 and CDR2 sequences are SNHLY and FYNNEI. V gave up 2 bases and J gave up 3 bases, with 14 bases separating them. The chain's CDR3 is CASSEFRLDDYEQYV. CDR3 in DNA: TGTGCCAGCAGTGAATTCCGGTTAGATGACTACGAGCAGTACGTC.

This clone occurred a few times. CDR3 residues: CASSVPGYNEQFF. CDR3 nucleotides: TGTGCCAGCAGCGTGCCTGGCTACAATGAGCAGTTCTTC. J is TRBJ2-1 and V is TRBV9, with no clear D. This CDR3 is 13 amino acids long. CDR1 is SGDLS, CDR2 YYNGEE, per germline. Trimming removed 2 bases from V and 3 bases from J, with 6 bases in between.

The CDR3 loop reads CAISEGQGAKLFF. CDR3 DNA: TGTGCCATCAGCGAAGGTCAGGGGGCGAAACTGTTTTTT. The chain combines TRBV10-3 with TRBJ1-4; 8 nucleotides line up with TRBD1. CDR3 length equals 13 residues. V gave up 6 bases and J gave up 11 bases; unmatched junction bases: 8. The germline CDR1 and CDR2 sequences are ENHRY and SYGVKD.

This clone was seen only once. The genes are TRBV28 and TRBJ1-1; no reliable D call. Looked up from germline, CDR1 is MDHEN and CDR2 is SYDVKM. CDR3 length equals 13 residues. Trimming cost V 2 bases and J 5 bases, with 9 bases left between them. The CDR3 sequence: CASSLEGQTEAFF. In DNA form, the CDR3 reads TGTGCCAGCAGTTTAGAGGGCCAGACTGAAGCTTTCTTT.

The chain carries TRBV6-1 and TRBJ2-7; a weak D match, TRBD2 (5 bases). Germline V gives CDR1 MNHNS, CDR2 SASEGT. This CDR3 comprises 15 residues. Between the trimmed V and J ends, which lost 0 bases and 2 bases, there was a span of 11 bases. CDR3 nucleotide sequence: TGTGCCAGCAGTGAAGCCGCTAGCTCAGCCTACGAGCAGTACTTC. Encoded protein: CASSEAASSAYEQYF.

For the CDR3, the DNA is TGTGCCAGCAGCCCGCCCAGCAGCACAGATACGCAGTATTTT. Its translation is CASSPPSSTDTQYF. This sequence joins TRBV5-6 and TRBJ2-3; D is uncertain. The CDR3 extends over 14 amino acids. The V end lost 4 bases, the J end lost 0 bases, and 9 bases lay between the germline ends. Germline V gene data show CDR1 as SGHDT and CDR2 as YYEEEE.